This T cell receptor beta chain was found in a study of T cell responses to AZD1222 COVID-19 vaccine. Findings of the study overall: Across spike, vaccine-associated CD4 TCRs were found, dominant at 160-218 and 743-854. Vaccination with two AZD1222 doses was followed by a rise in Spike-specific TCR breadth and depth. Clonal diversity was possibly underestimated; the donors were predominantly white British and more often female.

The protocol was immunoSEQ multiplex PCR, while the TCRdb copy is restricted to in-frame clones and leaves out a portion. The sample gives approximately 82,000 clones, approximately 90% of which show up once; roughly 5.2% is in the top ten. With regard to this clone: Its antigen is not identified.

The CDR3 is 14 amino acids. With 1 base removed from V and 3 bases from J, the gap between germline ends came to 10 bases. Germline V lookup: CDR1 LGHNA, CDR2 YSLEER. This clonotype originated in an adult in good health. The specimen was peripheral blood, collected on day 0 of AZD1222 vaccination. The gene calls are TRBV4-3 and TRBJ2-7; no clear D gene. CDR3 DNA: TGCGCCAGCAGCCAAGCCCCGACATTCTACGAGCAGTACTTC. Encoded protein: CASSQAPTFYEQYF.